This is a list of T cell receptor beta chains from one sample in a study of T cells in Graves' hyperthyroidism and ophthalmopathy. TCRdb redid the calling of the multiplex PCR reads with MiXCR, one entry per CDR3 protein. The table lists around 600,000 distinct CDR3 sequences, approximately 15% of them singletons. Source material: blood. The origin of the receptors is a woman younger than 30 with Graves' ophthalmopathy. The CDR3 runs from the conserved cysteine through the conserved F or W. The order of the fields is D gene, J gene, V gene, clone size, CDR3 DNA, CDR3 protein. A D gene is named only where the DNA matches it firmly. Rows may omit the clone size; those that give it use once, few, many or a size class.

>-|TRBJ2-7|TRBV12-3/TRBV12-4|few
TGTGCCAGCAGTTTAGCGTTAGGACAGAGCTACGAGCAGTACTTC
CASSLALGQSYEQYF
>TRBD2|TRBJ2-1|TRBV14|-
TGTGCCAGCAGCCAGGAGCGGGAGGTCCCCTACAATGAGCAGTTCTTC
CASSQEREVPYNEQFF
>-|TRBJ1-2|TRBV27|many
TGTGCCAGCAGTTTAAAAGCGGATCGGGGGGACTACACCTTC
CASSLKADRGDYTF
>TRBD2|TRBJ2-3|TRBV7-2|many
TGTGCCAGCAGCCCCGGGACTAGCGGGAGCACGCAGTATTTT
CASSPGTSGSTQYF
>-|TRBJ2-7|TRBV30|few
TGTGCCTGGAGTTTCTTTAACGAGCAGTACTTC
CAWSFFNEQYF
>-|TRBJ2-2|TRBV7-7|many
TGTGCTAGCAGCCTTGGTTGGAAACACGGGGAGCTGTTTTTT
CASSLGWKHGELFF
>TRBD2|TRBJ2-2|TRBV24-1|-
TGTGCCACCAGTGAGCCGGGACTAGCGGGAGTTGCAACCGGGGAGCTGTTTTTT
CATSEPGLAGVATGELFF
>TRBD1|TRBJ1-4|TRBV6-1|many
TGTGCCAGCGGCCGGGACAGGGCCTCTGAAAAACTGTTTTTT
CASGRDRASEKLFF
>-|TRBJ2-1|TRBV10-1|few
-
CASTNQTSMYLCASSFPNEQFF
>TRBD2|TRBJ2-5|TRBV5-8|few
TGTGCCAGCAGCTTGTTTGGGACTAGCGATGGGGAGACCCAGTACTTC
CASSLFGTSDGETQYF
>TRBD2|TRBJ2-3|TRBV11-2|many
TGTGCCAGCAGTAACAGAGGGCGGGAGGGCCGTGGAGATACGCAGTATTTT
CASSNRGREGRGDTQYF
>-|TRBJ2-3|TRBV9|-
TGTGCCAGCAGCCCAACACTAGCTCAACTCACAGATACGCAGTATTTT
CASSPTLAQLTDTQYF
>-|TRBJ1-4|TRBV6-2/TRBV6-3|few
TGTGCCAGCAGTCGCCAGGGGATCTGGGAAAAACTGTTTTTT
CASSRQGIWEKLFF
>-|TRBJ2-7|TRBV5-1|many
TGCGCCAGCAGCTTGGTCGGGGCCTCTCGGGACGAGCAGTACTTC
CASSLVGASRDEQYF
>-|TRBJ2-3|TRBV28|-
TGTGCCAGCAGTTCCACAGACACAGATACGCAGTATTTT
CASSSTDTDTQYF
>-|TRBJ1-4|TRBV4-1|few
TGCGCCAGCAGCCGCCTGTTAAGGGTGGAAGAAAAACTGTTTTTT
CASSRLLRVEEKLFF
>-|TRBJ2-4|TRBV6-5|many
TGTGCCAGCAGTTACGGGGCAGGCCTAGCCAAAAACATTCAGTACTTC
CASSYGAGLAKNIQYF
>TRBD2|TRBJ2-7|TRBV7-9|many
TGTGCCAGCAAAAGCGGGAGGGCCGACGAGCAGTACTTC
CASKSGRADEQYF
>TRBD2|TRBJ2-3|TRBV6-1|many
TGTGCCAGCAGACCCGGGACTAGCGTGGGCACAGATACGCAGTATTTT
CASRPGTSVGTDTQYF
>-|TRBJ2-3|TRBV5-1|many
TGCGCCAGCAGCTTGGAAGATCCTAGCACAGATACGCAGTATTTT
CASSLEDPSTDTQYF
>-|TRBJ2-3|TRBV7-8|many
TGTGCCAGCTCTCCGGGGGTCGGCACAGATACGCAGTATTTT
CASSPGVGTDTQYF
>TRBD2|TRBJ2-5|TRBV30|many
TGTGCCTGGAGTGTAGGCGGGGGGGGAGAGACCCAGTACTTC
CAWSVGGGGETQYF
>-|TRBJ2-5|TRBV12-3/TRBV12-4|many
TGTGCCAGCAGCATCCTAGCGAGGCAAGAGACCCAGTACTTC
CASSILARQETQYF
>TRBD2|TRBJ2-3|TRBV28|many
TGTGCCAGCAGTTCTGCGGGAGGGGGAAATACGCAGTATTTT
CASSSAGGGNTQYF
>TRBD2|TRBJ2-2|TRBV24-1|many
TGTGCCACCAGTGATACGCGACTAGCGGGAGGGGAGCTGTTTTTT
CATSDTRLAGGELFF
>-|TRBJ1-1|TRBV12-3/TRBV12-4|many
TGTGCCAGCAGTTTATCGGGGAGGGACACTGAAGCTTTCTTT
CASSLSGRDTEAFF
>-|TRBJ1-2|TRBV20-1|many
TGCAGTGCCCCCGGACAGCCCGGACATGGCTACACCTTC
CSAPGQPGHGYTF
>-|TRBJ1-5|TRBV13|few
TGCGCCAGCAGCCAAGAAGGCCAGGGGTTAGGTAGCAATCAGCCCCAGCATTTT
CASSQEGQGLGSNQPQHF
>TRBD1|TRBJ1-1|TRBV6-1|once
TGTGCCAGCAGTCCGACAGGGGGGCCCAACACTGAAGCTTTCTTT
CASSPTGGPNTEAFF
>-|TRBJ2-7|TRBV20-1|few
TGCAGTGCTAGAGATCCGAGGGGTAAACAATCGTACGAGCAGTACTTC
CSARDPRGKQSYEQYF
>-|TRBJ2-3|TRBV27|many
TGTGCCAGCAGTCCGGCGGCACGTGGCACAGATACGCAGTATTTT
CASSPAARGTDTQYF
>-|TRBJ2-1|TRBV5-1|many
TGCGCCAGCAGCTTGGACCAAGAGCAGTTCTTC
CASSLDQEQFF
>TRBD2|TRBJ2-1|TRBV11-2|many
TGTGCCAGCAGCTTAGGACTAGCGGGAACGGATGAGCAGTTCTTC
CASSLGLAGTDEQFF
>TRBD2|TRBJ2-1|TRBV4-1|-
TGCGCCAGCAGCCAAGTCCATGTCGGACTAGCGGGAAATGAGCAGTTCTTC
CASSQVHVGLAGNEQFF
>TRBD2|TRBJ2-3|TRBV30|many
TGTGCCTGGAGTGTCGGGGGGAGGGCAGATACGCAGTATTTT
CAWSVGGRADTQYF
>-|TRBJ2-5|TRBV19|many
TGTGCCAGTAGTATTGAGGGAGCGGCCCAAGAGACCCAGTACTTC
CASSIEGAAQETQYF
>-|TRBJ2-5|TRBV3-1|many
TGTGCCAGCAGCCGCGGGGTTTCGGAGACCCAGTACTTC
CASSRGVSETQYF
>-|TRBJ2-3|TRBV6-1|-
TGTGCCAGCACGACAGGGAGGGCAGATACGCAGTATTTT
CASTTGRADTQYF
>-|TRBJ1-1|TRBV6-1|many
TGTGCCAGCAGTGAAGTAGCTTTCGGGAGAGGCGGGAACACTGAAGCTTTCTTT
CASSEVAFGRGGNTEAFF
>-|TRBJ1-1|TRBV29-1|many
TGCAGTAGTGGCCCGTCGACTGAAGCTTTCTTT
CSSGPSTEAFF
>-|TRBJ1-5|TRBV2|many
TGTGCCAGCAGCAAAGACACCCGCAATCAGCCCCAGCATTTT
CASSKDTRNQPQHF
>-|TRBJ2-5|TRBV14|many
TGTGCCAGCAGCCGTGGAGGAGCTTGGGGGACCCAGTACTTC
CASSRGGAWGTQYF
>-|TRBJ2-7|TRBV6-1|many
TGTGCCAGCAGTTCACGGGGTACGGCGGGCGAGCAGTACTTC
CASSSRGTAGEQYF
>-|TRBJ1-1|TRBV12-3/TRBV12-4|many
TGTGCCAGCAGTCTCGCCGACAGAACGAACACTGAAGCTTTCTTT
CASSLADRTNTEAFF
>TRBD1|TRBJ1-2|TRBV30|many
TGTGCCTGGGGACAGGGGGTTGGCTACACCTTC
CAWGQGVGYTF
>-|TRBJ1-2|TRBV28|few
TGTGCCAGCAGTTTACTGGGGGGGGAAGGCTACACCTTC
CASSLLGGEGYTF
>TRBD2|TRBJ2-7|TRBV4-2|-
TGTGCCAGCAGCCAAGACGATGCGGGGGTGGCCCCTAACGGGCAGTACTTC
CASSQDDAGVAPNGQYF
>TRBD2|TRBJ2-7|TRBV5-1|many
TGCGCCAGCAGCGCGACCGGGACTAGGCACTACGAGCAGTACTTC
CASSATGTRHYEQYF
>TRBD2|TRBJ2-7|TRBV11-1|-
TGCGCCAGCAGCCAAGTGTGGTCCAGGGCCAGACTAGCTCGGGCCTACGAGCAGTACTTC
CASSQVWSRARLARAYEQYF
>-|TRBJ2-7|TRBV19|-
TGTGCCAGTAGTATTGGCCACGAGCAGTACTTC
CASSIGHEQYF
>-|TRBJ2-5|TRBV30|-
TGTGCCTGGAGTCGGACAGAGAAAACCCCTTGGGGGAAACAAGAGACCCAGTACTTC
CAWSRTEKTPWGKQETQYF
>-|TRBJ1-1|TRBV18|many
TGTGCCAGCTCACCAACGGCAGGGGCGAGGACTGAAGCTTTCTTT
CASSPTAGARTEAFF
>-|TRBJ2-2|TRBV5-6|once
TGTGCCAGCAGCTTGTCCGGGGAGCCGTTTTTT
CASSLSGEPFF
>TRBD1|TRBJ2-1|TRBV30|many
TGTGCCTGGACAGGGGGCACGAATGAGCAGTTCTTC
CAWTGGTNEQFF
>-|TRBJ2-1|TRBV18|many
TGTGCCAGCTCACCAGGAGAAGGATCCTACAATGAGCAGTTCTTC
CASSPGEGSYNEQFF
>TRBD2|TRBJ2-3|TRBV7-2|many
TGTGCCAGCAGCGTGAGCGGGAGAGAAGATACGCAGTATTTT
CASSVSGREDTQYF
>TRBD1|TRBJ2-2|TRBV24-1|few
TGTGCCACCAGCCCGACCTTATTAGCGACAGGGGCCGGGGAGCTGTTTTTT
CATSPTLLATGAGELFF
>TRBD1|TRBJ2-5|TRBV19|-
TGTGCCAGTCACGACAGGGGGCGTCAAGAGACCCAGTACTTC
CASHDRGRQETQYF